This TCR beta chain was identified in a study of tumor and adjacent non-tumor tissue in lung cancer. Study information: Each sample yielded around 4.2 million productive TCRbeta reads on average.

Of note for this clonotype: Its antigen is undetermined.

V lost 2 bases and J lost 7, with 15 bases in between. The CDR3 totals 15 residues. The template was RNA from unsorted bulk tissue. The normal lung tissue was taken more than 3 cm from the tumor edge. Study-level points and caveats: TCR diversity was significantly greater in tumor than normal lung tissue. Normal lung showed higher cumulative top 100 clone frequency than tumor.

A modified ARM-PCR protocol with three rounds of nested PCR amplified TCRbeta. Via MiXCR, TCRdb re-called the multiplex PCR reads, giving one row per CDR3 protein. The sample has tens of thousands of distinct CDR3 sequences; about 68% are singletons. The sequence was obtained from a woman between 70 and 85 years old with non-small cell lung cancer. J is TRBJ2-1 and V is TRBV6-7; D remains unclear. TRBV6-7 is known as an ORF, though its function is uncertain. The sequencing input was distant non-tumor lung tissue. The CDR3 is CASSYAWMVLNEQFF. CDR3 DNA sequence: TGTGCCAGCAGTTACGCCTGGATGGTGTTGAATGAGCAGTTCTTC.